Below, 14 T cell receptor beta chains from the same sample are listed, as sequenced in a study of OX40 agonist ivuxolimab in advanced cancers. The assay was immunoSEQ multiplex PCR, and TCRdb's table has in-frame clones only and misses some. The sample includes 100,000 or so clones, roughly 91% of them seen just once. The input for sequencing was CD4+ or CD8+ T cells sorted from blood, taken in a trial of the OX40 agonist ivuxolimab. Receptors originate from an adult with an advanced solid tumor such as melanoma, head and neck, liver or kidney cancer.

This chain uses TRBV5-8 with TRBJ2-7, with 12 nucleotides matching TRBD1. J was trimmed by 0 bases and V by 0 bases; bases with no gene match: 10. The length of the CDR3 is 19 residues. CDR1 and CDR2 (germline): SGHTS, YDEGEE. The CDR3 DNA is TGTGCCAGCAGCTTGGACCGGGACAGGGGGCAAGGGCGCTCCTACGAGCAGTACTTC. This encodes CASSLDRDRGQGRSYEQYF. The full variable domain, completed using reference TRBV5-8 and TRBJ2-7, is EAGVTQSPTHLIKTRGQQATLRCSPISGHTSVYWYQQALGLGLQFLLWYDEGEERNRGNFPPRFSGRQFPNYSSELNVNALELEDSALYLCASSLDRDRGQGRSYEQYFGPGTRLTVT.

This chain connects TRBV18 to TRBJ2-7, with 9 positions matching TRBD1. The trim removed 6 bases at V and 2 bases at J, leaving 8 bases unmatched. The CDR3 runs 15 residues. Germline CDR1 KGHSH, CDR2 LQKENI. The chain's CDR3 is CASSQGQGLTYEQYF. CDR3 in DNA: TGTGCCAGCTCGCAGGGACAGGGCCTCACCTACGAGCAGTACTTC. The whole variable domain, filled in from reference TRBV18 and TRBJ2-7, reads NAGVMQNPRHLVRRRGQEARLRCSPMKGHSHVYWYRQLPEEGLKFMVYLQKENIIDESGMPKERFSAEFPKEGPSILRIQQVVRGDSAAYFCASSQGQGLTYEQYFGPGTRLTVT.

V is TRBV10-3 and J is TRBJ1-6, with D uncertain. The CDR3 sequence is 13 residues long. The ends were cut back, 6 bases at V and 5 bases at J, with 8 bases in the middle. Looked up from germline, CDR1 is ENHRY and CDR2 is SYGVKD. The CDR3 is CAIRTQNNSPLHF. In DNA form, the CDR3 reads TGTGCCATCAGAACACAGAATAATTCACCCCTCCACTTT.

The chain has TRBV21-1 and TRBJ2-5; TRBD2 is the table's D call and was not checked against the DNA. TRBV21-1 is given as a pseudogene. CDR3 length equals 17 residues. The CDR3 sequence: CAARVQRGGGVQETQYF. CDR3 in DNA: TGTGCCGCCAGGGTTCAGCGGGGGGGCGGTGTCCAAGAGACCCAGTACTTC.

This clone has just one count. CDR3 DNA sequence: TGTGCCAGCAGCTTAGGGTCTTTTCGGCAGGGGGTTGAGACCCAGTACTTC. It encodes CASSLGSFRQGVETQYF. The V call is TRBV11-3, the J call TRBJ2-5; TRBD1 aligns across 7 bases. The CDR3 has 17 amino acids. The germline V gene encodes CDR1 SGHNT and CDR2 YENEEA. Trimming took 1 base from V and 5 from J; bases not matched to a gene: 13. The whole variable domain, remainder taken from reference TRBV11-3 and TRBJ2-5, is EAGVVQSPRYKIIEKKQPVAFWCNPISGHNTLYWYLQNLGQGPELLIRYENEEAVDDSQLPKDRFSAERLKGVDSTLKIQPAELGDSAVYLCASSLGSFRQGVETQYFGPGTRLLVL.

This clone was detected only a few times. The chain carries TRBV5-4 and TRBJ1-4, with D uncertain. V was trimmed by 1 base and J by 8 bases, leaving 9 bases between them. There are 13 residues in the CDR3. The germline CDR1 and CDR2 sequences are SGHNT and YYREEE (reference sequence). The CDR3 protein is CASSLSGREKLFF. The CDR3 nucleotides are TGTGCCAGCAGCTTGTCGGGAAGGGAAAAACTGTTTTTT. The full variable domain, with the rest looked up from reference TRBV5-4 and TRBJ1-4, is ETGVTQSPTHLIKTRGQQVTLRCSSQSGHNTVSWYQQALGQGPQFIFQYYREEENGRGNFPPRFSGLQFPNYSSELNVNALELDDSALYLCASSLSGREKLFFGSGTQLSVL.

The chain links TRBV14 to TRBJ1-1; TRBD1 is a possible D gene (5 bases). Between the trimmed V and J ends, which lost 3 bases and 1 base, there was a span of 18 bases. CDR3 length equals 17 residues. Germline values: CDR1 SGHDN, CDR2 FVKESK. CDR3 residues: CASSHRQPLPTNTEAFF. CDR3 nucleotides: TGTGCCAGCAGCCACCGACAGCCTTTACCCACGAACACTGAAGCTTTCTTT.

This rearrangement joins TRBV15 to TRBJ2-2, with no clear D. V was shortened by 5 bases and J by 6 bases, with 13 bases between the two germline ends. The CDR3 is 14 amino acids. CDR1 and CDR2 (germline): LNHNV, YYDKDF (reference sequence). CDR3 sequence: CATSVGSTAGELFF. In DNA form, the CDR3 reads TGTGCCACCAGCGTCGGGTCCACCGCCGGGGAGCTGTTTTTT.

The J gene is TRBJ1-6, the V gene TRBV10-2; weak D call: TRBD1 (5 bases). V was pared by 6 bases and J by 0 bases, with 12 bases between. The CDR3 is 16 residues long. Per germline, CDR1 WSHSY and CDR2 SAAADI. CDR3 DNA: TGCGCCAGCAGCTACAGGAGGAGCTCCTATAATTCACCCCTCCACTTT. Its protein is CASSYRRSSYNSPLHF.

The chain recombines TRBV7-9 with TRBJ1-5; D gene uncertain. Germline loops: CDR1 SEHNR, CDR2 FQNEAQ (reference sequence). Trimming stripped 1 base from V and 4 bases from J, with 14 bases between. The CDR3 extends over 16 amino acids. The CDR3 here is CASSLGGSGSNQPQHF. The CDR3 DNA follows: TGTGCCAGCAGCTTAGGTGGTTCGGGGTCTAATCAGCCCCAGCATTTT.

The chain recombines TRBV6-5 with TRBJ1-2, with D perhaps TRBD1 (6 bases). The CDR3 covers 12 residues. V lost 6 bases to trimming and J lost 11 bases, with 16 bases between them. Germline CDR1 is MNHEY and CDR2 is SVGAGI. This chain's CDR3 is CASRPTTGPYTF. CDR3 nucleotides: TGTGCCAGCAGGCCGACGACAGGCCCGTACACCTTC.

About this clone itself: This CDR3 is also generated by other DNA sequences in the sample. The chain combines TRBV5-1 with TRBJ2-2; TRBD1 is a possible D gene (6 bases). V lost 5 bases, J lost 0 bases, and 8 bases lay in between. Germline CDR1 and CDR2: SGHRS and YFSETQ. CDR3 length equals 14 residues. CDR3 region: CASRGQTNTGELFF. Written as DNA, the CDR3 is TGCGCCAGCAGAGGACAGACGAACACCGGGGAGCTGTTTTTT.

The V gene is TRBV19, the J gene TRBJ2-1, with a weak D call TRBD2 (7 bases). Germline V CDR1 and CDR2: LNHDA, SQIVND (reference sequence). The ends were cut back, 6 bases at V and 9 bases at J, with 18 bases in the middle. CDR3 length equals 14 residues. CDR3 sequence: CASRVRGGRAEQFF. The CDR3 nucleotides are TGTGCCAGTAGGGTGAGGGGGGGCCGTGCTGAGCAGTTCTTC.

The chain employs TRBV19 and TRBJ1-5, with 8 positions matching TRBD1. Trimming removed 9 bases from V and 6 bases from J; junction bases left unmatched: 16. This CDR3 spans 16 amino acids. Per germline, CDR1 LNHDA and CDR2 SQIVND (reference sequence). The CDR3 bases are TGTGCCAGCACTAGCGAACAGGGGGGTAAGGGTCAGCCCCAGCATTTT. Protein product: CASTSEQGGKGQPQHF. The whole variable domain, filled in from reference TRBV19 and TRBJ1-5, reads DGGITQSPKYLFRKEGQNVTLSCEQNLNHDAMYWYRQDPGQGLRLIYYSQIVNDFQKGDIAEGYSVSREKKESFPLTVTSAQKNPTAFYLCASTSEQGGKGQPQHFGDGTRLSIL.